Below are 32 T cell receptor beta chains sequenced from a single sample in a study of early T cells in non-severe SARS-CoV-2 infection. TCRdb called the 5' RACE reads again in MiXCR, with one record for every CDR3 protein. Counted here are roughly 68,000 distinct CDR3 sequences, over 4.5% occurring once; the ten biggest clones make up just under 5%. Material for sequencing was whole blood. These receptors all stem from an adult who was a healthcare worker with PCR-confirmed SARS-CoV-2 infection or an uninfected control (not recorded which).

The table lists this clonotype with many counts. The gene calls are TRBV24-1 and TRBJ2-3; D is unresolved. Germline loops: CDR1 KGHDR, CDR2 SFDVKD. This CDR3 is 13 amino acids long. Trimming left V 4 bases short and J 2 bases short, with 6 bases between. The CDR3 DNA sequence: TGTGCCACCAGTGAATCTGACACAGATACGCAGTATTTT. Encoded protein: CATSESDTDTQYF.

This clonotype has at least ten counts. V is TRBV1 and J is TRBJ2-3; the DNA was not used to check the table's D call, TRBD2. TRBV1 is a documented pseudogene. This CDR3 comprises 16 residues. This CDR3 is CTSSQDHGTPPDTQYF. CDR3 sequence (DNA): TGCACCAGCAGCCAAGATCATGGGACCCCTCCCGATACGCAGTATTTT.

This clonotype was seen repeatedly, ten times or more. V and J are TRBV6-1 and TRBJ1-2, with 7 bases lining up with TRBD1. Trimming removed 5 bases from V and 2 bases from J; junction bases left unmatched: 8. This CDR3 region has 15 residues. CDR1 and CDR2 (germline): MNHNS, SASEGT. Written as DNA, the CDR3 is TGTGCCAGCAGTCAGGGGGGAGCGGCCAACTATGGCTACACCTTC. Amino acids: CASSQGGAANYGYTF.

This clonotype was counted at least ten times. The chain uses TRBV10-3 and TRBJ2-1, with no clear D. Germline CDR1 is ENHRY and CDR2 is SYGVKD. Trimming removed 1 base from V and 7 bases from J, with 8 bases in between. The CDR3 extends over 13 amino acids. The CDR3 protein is CAISEFEWNEQFF. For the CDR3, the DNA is TGTGCCATCAGTGAGTTCGAGTGGAATGAGCAGTTCTTC.

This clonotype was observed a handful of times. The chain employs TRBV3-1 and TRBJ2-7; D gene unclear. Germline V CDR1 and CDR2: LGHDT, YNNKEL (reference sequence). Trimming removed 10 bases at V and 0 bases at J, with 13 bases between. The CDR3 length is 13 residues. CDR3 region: CATAPRSSYEQYF. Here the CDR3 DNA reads TGTGCCACCGCCCCGAGGAGCTCCTACGAGCAGTACTTC.

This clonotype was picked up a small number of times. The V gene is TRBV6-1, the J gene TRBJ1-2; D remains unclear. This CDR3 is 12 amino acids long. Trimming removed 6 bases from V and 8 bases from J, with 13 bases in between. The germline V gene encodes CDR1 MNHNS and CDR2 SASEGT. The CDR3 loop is CASSDTGWGYTF. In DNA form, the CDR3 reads TGTGCCAGCAGCGACACGGGATGGGGCTACACCTTC.

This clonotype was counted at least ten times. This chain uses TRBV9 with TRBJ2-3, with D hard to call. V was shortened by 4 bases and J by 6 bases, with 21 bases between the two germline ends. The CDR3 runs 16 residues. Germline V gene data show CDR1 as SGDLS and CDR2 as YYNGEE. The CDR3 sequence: CASSLDNGGTSDTQYF. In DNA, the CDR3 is TGTGCCAGCAGCCTCGACAACGGCGGTACATCGGATACGCAGTATTTT.

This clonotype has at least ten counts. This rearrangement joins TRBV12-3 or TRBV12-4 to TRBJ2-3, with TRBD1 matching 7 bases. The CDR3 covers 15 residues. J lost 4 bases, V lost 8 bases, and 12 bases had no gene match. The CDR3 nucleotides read TGTGCCAGCGGAGTACGAAGGGGGCGCGCAGATACGCAGTATTTT. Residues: CASGVRRGRADTQYF.

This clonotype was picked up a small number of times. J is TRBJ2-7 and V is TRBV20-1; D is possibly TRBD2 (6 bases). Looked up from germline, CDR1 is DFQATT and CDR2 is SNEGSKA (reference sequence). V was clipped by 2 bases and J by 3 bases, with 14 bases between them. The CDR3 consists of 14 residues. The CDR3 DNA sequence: TGCAGTGCTAGACCCCCTAGCGCTGGCTACGAGCAGTACTTC. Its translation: CSARPPSAGYEQYF.

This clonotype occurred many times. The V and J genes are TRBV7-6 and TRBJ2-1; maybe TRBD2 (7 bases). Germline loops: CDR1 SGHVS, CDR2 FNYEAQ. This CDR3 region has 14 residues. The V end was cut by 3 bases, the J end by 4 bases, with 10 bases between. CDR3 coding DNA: TGTGCCAGCAGCTTCAGCGGGACATACAATGAGCAGTTCTTC. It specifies CASSFSGTYNEQFF.

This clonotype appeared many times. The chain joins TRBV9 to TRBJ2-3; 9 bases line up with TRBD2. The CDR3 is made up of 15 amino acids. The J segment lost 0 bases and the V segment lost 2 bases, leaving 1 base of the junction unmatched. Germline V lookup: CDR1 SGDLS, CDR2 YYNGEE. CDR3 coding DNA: TGTGCCAGCAGCGTCCTAGCGGGAAGCACAGATACGCAGTATTTT. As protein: CASSVLAGSTDTQYF.

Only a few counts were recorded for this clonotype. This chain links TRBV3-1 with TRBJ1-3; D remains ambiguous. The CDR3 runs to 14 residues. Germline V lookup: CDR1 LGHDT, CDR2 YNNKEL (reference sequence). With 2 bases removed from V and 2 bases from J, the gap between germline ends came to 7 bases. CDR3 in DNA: TGTGCCAGCAGCCAAACTGGGACTGGAAACACCATATATTTT. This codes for CASSQTGTGNTIYF.

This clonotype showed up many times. CDR3 nucleotides: TGTGCCAGCTCACTTACTAGGGGCTCTATCATAAACTACAATGAGCAGTTCTTC. Encoded protein: CASSLTRGSIINYNEQFF. The chain carries TRBV18 and TRBJ2-1; D could derive from TRBD1 or TRBD2 (5 bases each). The CDR3 has 18 residues. The germline V and J ends were trimmed by 4 bases and 3 bases, with 22 bases remaining between them. CDR1 and CDR2 (germline): KGHSH, LQKENI.

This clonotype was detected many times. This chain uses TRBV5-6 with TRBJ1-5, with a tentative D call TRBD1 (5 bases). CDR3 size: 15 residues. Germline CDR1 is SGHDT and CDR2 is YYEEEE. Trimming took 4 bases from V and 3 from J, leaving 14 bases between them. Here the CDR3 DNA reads TGTGCCAGCAGCAACTTTGGGGGAAACAATCAGCCCCAGCATTTT. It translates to CASSNFGGNNQPQHF.

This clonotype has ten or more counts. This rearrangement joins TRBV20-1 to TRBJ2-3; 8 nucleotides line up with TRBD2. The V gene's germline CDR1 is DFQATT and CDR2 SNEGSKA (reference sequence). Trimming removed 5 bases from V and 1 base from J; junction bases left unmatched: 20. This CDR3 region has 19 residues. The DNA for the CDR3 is TGCAGTGCTCGCCAAGTCAGCGGGAGAGTATCGTGGGGCACAGATACGCAGTATTTT. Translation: CSARQVSGRVSWGTDTQYF.

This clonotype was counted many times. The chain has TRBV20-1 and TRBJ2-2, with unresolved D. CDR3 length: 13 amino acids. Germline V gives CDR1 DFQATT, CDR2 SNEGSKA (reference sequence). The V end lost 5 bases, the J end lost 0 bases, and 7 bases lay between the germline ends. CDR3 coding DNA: TGCAGTGCTCCTTATCCGAACACCGGGGAGCTGTTTTTT. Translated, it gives CSAPYPNTGELFF.

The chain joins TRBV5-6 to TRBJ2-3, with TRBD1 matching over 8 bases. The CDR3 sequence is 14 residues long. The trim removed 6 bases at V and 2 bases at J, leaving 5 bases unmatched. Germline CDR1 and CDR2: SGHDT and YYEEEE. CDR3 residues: CASIGQGPTDTQYF. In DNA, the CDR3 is TGTGCCAGCATCGGACAGGGTCCCACAGATACGCAGTATTTT.

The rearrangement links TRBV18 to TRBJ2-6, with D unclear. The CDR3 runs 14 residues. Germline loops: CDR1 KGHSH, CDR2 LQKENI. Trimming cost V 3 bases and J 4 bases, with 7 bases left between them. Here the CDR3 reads CASSPTTGANVLTF. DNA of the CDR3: TGTGCCAGCTCACCCACAACCGGGGCCAACGTCCTGACTTTC. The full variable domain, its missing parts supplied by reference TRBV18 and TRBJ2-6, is NAGVMQNPRHLVRRRGQEARLRCSPMKGHSHVYWYRQLPEEGLKFMVYLQKENIIDESGMPKERFSAEFPKEGPSILRIQQVVRGDSAAYFCASSPTTGANVLTFGAGSRLTVL.

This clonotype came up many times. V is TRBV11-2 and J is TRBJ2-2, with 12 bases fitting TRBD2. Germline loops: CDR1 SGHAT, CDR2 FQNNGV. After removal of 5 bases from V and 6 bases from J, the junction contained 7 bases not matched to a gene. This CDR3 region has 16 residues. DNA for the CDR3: TGTGCCAGCAGCACCCGACTAGCGGGAGTTCCCGGGGAGCTGTTTTTT. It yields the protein CASSTRLAGVPGELFF.

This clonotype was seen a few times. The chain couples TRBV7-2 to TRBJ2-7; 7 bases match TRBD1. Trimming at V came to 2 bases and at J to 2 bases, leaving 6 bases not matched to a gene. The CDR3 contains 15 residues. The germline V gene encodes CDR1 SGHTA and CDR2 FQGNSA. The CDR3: CASSLSGQSTYEQYF. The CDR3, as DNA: TGTGCCAGCAGCTTATCGGGACAGTCGACCTACGAGCAGTACTTC.

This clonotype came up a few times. The CDR3 nucleotides are TGTGCCAGCAGCTTCACTAGCGGAGAGACCCAGTACTTC. Encoded protein: CASSFTSGETQYF. The rearrangement links TRBV7-8 to TRBJ2-5; TRBD2 agrees at 8 bases. Trimming cost V 3 bases and J 4 bases; bases outside gene matches: 1. The length of the CDR3 is 13 residues. Germline lookup yields CDR1 SGHVS and CDR2 FQNEAQ.

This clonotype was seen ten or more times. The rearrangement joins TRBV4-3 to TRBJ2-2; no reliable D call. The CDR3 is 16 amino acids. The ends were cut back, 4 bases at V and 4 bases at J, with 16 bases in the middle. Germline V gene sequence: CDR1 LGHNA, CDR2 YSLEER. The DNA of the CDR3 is TGCGCCAGCAGCCCCCATCCAGAACCGGTCACCGGGGAGCTGTTTTTT. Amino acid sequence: CASSPHPEPVTGELFF.

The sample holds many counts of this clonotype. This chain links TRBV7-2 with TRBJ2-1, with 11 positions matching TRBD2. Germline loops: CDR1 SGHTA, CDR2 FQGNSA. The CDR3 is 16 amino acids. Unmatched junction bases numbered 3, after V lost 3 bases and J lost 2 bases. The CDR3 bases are TGTGCCAGCAGCTTCCTAGCGGGAGGAACCTACAATGAGCAGTTCTTC. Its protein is CASSFLAGGTYNEQFF.

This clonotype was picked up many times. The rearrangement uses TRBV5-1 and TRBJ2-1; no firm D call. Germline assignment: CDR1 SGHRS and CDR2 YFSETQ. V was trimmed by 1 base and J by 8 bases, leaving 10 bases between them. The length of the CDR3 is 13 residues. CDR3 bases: TGCGCCAGCAGCTTGTACTCCCTTGATGAGCAGTTCTTC. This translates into CASSLYSLDEQFF. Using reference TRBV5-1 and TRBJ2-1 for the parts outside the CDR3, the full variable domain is KAGVTQTPRYLIKTRGQQVTLSCSPISGHRSVSWYQQTPGQGLQFLFEYFSETQRNKGNFPGRFSGRQFSNSRSEMNVSTLELGDSALYLCASSLYSLDEQFFGPGTRLTVL.

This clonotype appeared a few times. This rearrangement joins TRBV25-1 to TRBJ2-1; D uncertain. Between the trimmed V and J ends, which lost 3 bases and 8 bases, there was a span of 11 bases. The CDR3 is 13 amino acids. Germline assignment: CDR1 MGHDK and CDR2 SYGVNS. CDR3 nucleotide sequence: TGTGCCAGCAGTGAGGATTTTTACCATGAGCAGTTCTTC. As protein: CASSEDFYHEQFF. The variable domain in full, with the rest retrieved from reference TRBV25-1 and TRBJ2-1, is EADIYQTPRYLVIGTGKKITLECSQTMGHDKMYWYQQDPGMELHLIHYSYGVNSTEKGDLSSESTVSRIRTEHFPLTLESARPSHTSQYLCASSEDFYHEQFFGPGTRLTVL.

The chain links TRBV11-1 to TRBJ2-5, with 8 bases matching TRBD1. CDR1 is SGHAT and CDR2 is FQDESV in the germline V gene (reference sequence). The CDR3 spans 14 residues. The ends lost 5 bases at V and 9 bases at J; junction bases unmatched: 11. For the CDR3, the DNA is TGTGCCAGCAGCCCTGACAGGGGCGATCTGCCCCAGTACTTC. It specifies CASSPDRGDLPQYF. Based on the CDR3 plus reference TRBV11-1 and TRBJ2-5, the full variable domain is EAEVAQSPRYKITEKSQAVAFWCDPISGHATLYWYRQILGQGPELLVQFQDESVVDDSQLPKDRFSAERLKGVDSTLKIQPAELGDSAMYLCASSPDRGDLPQYFGPGTRLLVL.

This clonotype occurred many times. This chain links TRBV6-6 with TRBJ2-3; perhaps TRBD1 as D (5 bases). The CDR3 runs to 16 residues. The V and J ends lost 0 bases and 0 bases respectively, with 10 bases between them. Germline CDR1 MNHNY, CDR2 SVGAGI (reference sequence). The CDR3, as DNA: TGTGCCAGCAGTTACTCCACAGGAATCAGCACAGATACGCAGTATTTT. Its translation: CASSYSTGISTDTQYF.

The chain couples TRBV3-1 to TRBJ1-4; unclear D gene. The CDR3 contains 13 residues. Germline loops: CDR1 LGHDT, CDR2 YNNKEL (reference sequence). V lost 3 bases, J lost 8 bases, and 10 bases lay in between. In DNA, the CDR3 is TGTGCCAGCAGCCATCGGACGGGAGAAAAACTGTTTTTT. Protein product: CASSHRTGEKLFF.

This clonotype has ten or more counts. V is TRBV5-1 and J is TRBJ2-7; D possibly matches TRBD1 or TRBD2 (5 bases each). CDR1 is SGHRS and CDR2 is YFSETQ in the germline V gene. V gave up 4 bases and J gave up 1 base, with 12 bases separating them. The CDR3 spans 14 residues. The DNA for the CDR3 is TGCGCCAGCAGCCCAGGGACCTTTTCCTACGAGCAGTACTTC. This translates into CASSPGTFSYEQYF.

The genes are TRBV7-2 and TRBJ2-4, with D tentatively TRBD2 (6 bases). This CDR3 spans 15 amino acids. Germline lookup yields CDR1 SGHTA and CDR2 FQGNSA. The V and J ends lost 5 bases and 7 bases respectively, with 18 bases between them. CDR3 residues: CASSPLRAGLNIQYF. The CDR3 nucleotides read TGTGCCAGCAGCCCTCTTAGGGCGGGACTGAACATTCAGTACTTC.

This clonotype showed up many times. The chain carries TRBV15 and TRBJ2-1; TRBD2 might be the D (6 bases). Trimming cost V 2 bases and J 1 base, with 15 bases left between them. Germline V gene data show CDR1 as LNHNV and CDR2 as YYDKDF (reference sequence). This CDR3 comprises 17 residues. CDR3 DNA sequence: TGTGCCACCAGCAGATCCTCGGGCAGCGGGTCCTACAATGAGCAGTTCTTC. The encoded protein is CATSRSSGSGSYNEQFF.

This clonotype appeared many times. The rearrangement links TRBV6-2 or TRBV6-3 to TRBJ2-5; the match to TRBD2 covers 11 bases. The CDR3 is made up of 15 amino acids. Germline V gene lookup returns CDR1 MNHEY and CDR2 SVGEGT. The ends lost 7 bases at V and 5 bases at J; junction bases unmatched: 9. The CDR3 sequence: CASTHGLAGYETQYF. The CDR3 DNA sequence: TGTGCCAGCACCCACGGACTAGCGGGTTACGAGACCCAGTACTTC.